This entry features one TCR beta chain sequence. Germline V gene lookup returns CDR1 SGHRS and CDR2 YFSETQ. Trimming cost V 1 base and J 8 bases; bases outside gene matches: 6. This CDR3 is built from 15 residues. Original analysis: Amplification of reference gene primers provided the estimated nucleated cell counts. Assay used: immunoSEQ multiplex PCR; TCRdb lists only in-frame clones, some missing. V and J calls plus clone size are reproduced from that table; the DNA served to infer D and trimming. The sample gives approximately 98,000 clones, about two thirds of which show up once; roughly 2% is in the top ten. These data originate in a study of blood T cell repertoires in COVID-19. The overall study: Italy, Spain and the United States were the sources of the convalescent and acute COVID-19 samples.

The clonotype originates from a woman aged 40 to 50 with acute or convalescent COVID-19. The V gene is TRBV5-1, the J gene TRBJ2-1, with 10 bases aligning to TRBD1. The specimen was peripheral blood. The CDR3 loop reads CASSLIGQGVDEQFF. The CDR3 DNA sequence: TGCGCCAGCAGCTTGATAGGACAGGGGGTGGATGAGCAGTTCTTC.